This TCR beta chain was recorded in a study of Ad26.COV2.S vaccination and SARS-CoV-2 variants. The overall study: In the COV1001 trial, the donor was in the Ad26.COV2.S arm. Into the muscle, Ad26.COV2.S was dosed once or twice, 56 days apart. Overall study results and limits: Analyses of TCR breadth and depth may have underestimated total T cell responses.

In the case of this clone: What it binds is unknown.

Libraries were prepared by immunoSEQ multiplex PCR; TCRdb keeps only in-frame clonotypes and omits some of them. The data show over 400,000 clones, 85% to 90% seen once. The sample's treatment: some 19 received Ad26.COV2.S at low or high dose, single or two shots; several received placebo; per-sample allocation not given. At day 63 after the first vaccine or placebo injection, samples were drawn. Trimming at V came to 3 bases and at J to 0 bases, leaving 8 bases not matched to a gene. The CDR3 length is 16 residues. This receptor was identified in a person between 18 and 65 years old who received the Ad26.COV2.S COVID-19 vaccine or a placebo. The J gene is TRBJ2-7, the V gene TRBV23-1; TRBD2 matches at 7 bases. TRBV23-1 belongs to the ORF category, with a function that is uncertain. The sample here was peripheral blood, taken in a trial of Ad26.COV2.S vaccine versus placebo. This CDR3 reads CASSHLFAGDSYEQYV. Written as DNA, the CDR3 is TGCGCCAGCAGTCATCTATTCGCGGGGGACTCCTACGAGCAGTACGTC.